The clone carrying this TCR beta chain was counted many times. This entry belongs to a study of low-dose radiotherapy and immunotherapy resistance in tumors. The wider study: Per fraction, Cohort 1 was given 0.5 Gy every 2 weeks, for a total of 6.5 Gy. Those assigned to Cohort 2 were treated with 1 Gy per fraction every two weeks (13 Gy in total over 26 weeks). Ipilimumab 1 mg/kg every six weeks, together with nivolumab 240 mg every two weeks, was given intravenously to patients.

Trimming removed 1 base from V and 0 bases from J, with 10 bases in between. CDR1 is LGHNA and CDR2 is YNFKEQ in the germline V gene. The CDR3 is made up of 17 amino acids. TCR amplification used roughly 21 PCR cycles, a constant-region primer and a V-primer adapter. TCRdb analysed the reads with MiXCR anew, one entry per CDR3 protein. The sample carries about 50,000 distinct CDR3 sequences, 10% to 15% recorded once. Regarding time point: before trial treatment. Each patient who was eligible had an advanced solid tumor with no tumor-infiltrating lymphocytes. The chain recombines TRBV4-2 with TRBJ1-6; D is ambiguous. The receptor was isolated from a female donor with ovarian cancer. Material: PBMCs, obtained before treatment. For the CDR3, the DNA is TGTGCCAGCAGCCAAGTTGCCGAGAGCTCCTATAATTCACCCCTCCACTTT. Protein sequence: CASSQVAESSYNSPLHF.